Listed below are T cell receptor beta chains from one sample, sequenced in a study of blood T cell repertoires in COVID-19. TCRdb keeps only in-frame clones here, not all; method: immunoSEQ multiplex PCR. The table has 200,000 to 300,000 clones, around nine tenths seen once; the top ten hold more than 1.2%. The sequenced material came from peripheral blood. The receptors shown here come from an older man with acute or convalescent COVID-19. CDR3s include the opening cysteine and the closing phenylalanine or tryptophan. A D gene is named only where the DNA matches it firmly. Size is omitted from some rows. Given values are once, few, many or a class for expanded clones.

TRBJ2-7	TRBV19	.	TRBD2	TGTGCCAGTAGTATCGTTGGGGGGGAAGTCTACGAGCAGTACTTC	CASSIVGGEVYEQYF
TRBJ2-1	TRBV20-1	.	TRBD1	TGCAGTGCTAGTTCGGGACAGCCCTACAATGAGCAGTTCTTC	CSASSGQPYNEQFF
TRBJ2-2	TRBV5-1	.	TRBD2	TGCGCCAGCAGCTTGGACGGCGGGAGTGGGTCCGGGGAGCTGTTTTTT	CASSLDGGSGSGELFF
TRBJ1-1	TRBV11-1	.	TRBD1	TGTGCCAGCAGCCTCGGGACAGGGAGGAGATTAGAGGCTTTCTTT	CASSLGTGRRLEAFF
TRBJ1-5	TRBV27	.	.	TGTGCCAGCAGTTTAATGGGGCAGGGATATCAGCCCCAGCATTTT	CASSLMGQGYQPQHF
TRBJ2-1	TRBV3-1/TRBV3-2	.	TRBD1	TGTGCCAGCAGCCCCGGACAGGGGGGATACAATGAGCAGTTCTTC	CASSPGQGGYNEQFF
TRBJ1-2	TRBV3-1/TRBV3-2	.	.	TGTGCCAGCAGCCTGACAGGATCCTATGGCTACACCTTC	CASSLTGSYGYTF
TRBJ1-5	TRBV7-8	once	TRBD1	TGTGCCAGCAGCTTAGGGGCAGGGGGGCAGCCCCAGCATTTT	CASSLGAGGQPQHF
TRBJ1-3	TRBV9	.	.	TGTGCCAGCAGCGTAGCTACAGGCTCTGGAAACACCATATATTTT	CASSVATGSGNTIYF
TRBJ1-1	TRBV2	.	.	TGTGCCAGCAGTGATTGGCTTACGAACACTGAAGCTTTCTTT	CASSDWLTNTEAFF
TRBJ2-1	TRBV3-1/TRBV3-2	.	TRBD2	TGTGCCAGCAGCCAAGATTTCCCAGCGGGAGGATACAATGAGCAGTTCTTC	CASSQDFPAGGYNEQFF
TRBJ2-7	TRBV28	.	TRBD1	TGTGCCAGCAGTTTAAGACAGGGCTCCTACGAGCAGTACTTC	CASSLRQGSYEQYF
TRBJ1-2	TRBV7-3	.	TRBD1	TGTGCCAGCAGCTCCACCGGGACAGGGGCCTACACCTTC	CASSSTGTGAYTF
TRBJ1-5	TRBV18	.	.	TGTGCCAGCTCACCCCCCTCGGGAGGTTCTCAGCCCCAGCATTTT	CASSPPSGGSQPQHF
TRBJ2-3	TRBV27	.	.	TGTGCCAGCAGTTTTCGCCCTATCGGGGGGCCAGCCGCAGATACGCAGTATTTT	CASSFRPIGGPAADTQYF
TRBJ2-5	TRBV6-5	once	.	TGTGCCAGCTCTCAAGGGGTTCTACAAGAGACCCAGTACTTC	CASSQGVLQETQYF
TRBJ1-2	TRBV19	.	.	TGTGCCAGCGACGGGACGGGAGCTAACTATGGCTACACCTTC	CASDGTGANYGYTF
TRBJ2-5	TRBV6-6	.	.	TGTGCCAGCAAGGCTGAGGTTGATATAGAGACCCAGTACTTC	CASKAEVDIETQYF
TRBJ2-7	TRBV29-1	.	.	TGCAGCGTTGAAGATCCTGCGCCCCCCAACGAGCAGTACTTC	CSVEDPAPPNEQYF
TRBJ2-7	TRBV5-1	.	.	TGCGCCAGCAGCTTTGGCAGCTCCTACGAGCAGTACTTC	CASSFGSSYEQYF
TRBJ1-2	TRBV7-3	.	TRBD1	TGTGCCAGCAGCTTAACTGGAGGGGGCGAAGTCTATGGCTACACCTTC	CASSLTGGGEVYGYTF
TRBJ2-3	TRBV18	.	.	TGTGCCAGCTCGCCCCTAAGACAGGATACGCAGTATTTT	CASSPLRQDTQYF
TRBJ2-5	TRBV5-1	.	TRBD2	TGCGCCAGCAGCCGCCAGACTAGCGGGGGGGAAGAGACCCAGTACTTC	CASSRQTSGGEETQYF
TRBJ2-7	TRBV18	.	TRBD1	TGTGCCAGCTCACCACTGGACAGGGGGCGCCCCTACGAGCAGTACTTC	CASSPLDRGRPYEQYF
TRBJ2-2	TRBV6-2/TRBV6-3	.	TRBD2	TGTGCCAGCAGTTACGGACTAGCGACGAACACCGGGGAGCTGTTTTTT	CASSYGLATNTGELFF
TRBJ2-5	TRBV5-1	once	TRBD2	TGCGCCAGCAGCCCGTTCGGAGCTAGCGGCGAGACCCAGTACTTC	CASSPFGASGETQYF
TRBJ2-7	TRBV4-1	.	TRBD1	TGCGCCAGCAGCCAAACCGGGACAGGGGATTACGAGCAGTACTTC	CASSQTGTGDYEQYF
TRBJ2-7	TRBV10-3	.	.	TGTGCCATCAGTGATATGTCCGAGACAGGGAGGTACGAGCAGTACTTC	CAISDMSETGRYEQYF
TRBJ2-3	TRBV5-1	.	TRBD2	TGCGCCAGCAGCATTGCTACTAGCGGGAGTCCAGATACGCAGTATTTT	CASSIATSGSPDTQYF
TRBJ2-7	TRBV2	.	.	TGTGCCAGCATGTCTCGGACTGGACTCTACGAGCAGTACTTC	CASMSRTGLYEQYF